These T cell receptor beta chains were read from a single sample in a study of blood T cell repertoires in COVID-19. The assay was immunoSEQ multiplex PCR, and TCRdb's table has in-frame clones only and misses some. In the table there are around 250,000 clones, around 91% of which are singletons. The source material was peripheral blood. These receptors originate from a woman aged 60-75 years with COVID-19, enrolled during active disease. Each CDR3 is given with its conserved first and last residue. Clone size, where shown, is once, few, many, or a class for clones that have expanded.

clone_size cdr3_length v_call cdr3_aa
- 15 TRBV19 CASSMDRTAGNTIYF
- 12 TRBV14 CASSQTVYGYTF
- 13 TRBV19 CATLGSLSYEQYF
- 13 TRBV5-6 CASSQDRGRPLHF
- 13 TRBV10-3 CAISESGSYGYTF
- 11 TRBV19 CASTPGTEAFF
- 15 TRBV19 CASSMLADIDTEAFF
- 15 TRBV5-8 CASSWGQGRAETQYF
- 15 TRBV7-2 CASSFSGASGNTIYF
- 13 TRBV3-1/TRBV3-2 CASSPDDSGGYTF
- 15 TRBV7-2 CASSLGDRGQYGYTF
- 13 TRBV2 CASETQGNTEAFF
few 14 TRBV7-2 CASSLAIQPYGYTF
- 13 TRBV3-1/TRBV3-2 CASSQDGVEKLFF
- 13 TRBV19 CASSAGSAYEQYF
- 15 TRBV10-3 CAISVSGRSTDTQYF